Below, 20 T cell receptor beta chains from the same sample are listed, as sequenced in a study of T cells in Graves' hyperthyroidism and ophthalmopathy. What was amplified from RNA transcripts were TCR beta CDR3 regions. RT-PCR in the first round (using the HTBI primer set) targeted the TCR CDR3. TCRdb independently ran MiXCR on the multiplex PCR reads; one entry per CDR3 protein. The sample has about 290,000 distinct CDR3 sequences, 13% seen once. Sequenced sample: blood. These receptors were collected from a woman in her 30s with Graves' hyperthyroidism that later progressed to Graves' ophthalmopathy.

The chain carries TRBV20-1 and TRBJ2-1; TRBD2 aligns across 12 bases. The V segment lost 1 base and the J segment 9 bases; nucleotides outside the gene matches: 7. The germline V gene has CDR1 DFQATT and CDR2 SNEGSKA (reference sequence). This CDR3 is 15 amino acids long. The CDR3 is CSARVGLAGPREQFF. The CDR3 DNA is TGCAGTGCTAGAGTTGGACTAGCGGGGCCTCGTGAGCAGTTCTTC.

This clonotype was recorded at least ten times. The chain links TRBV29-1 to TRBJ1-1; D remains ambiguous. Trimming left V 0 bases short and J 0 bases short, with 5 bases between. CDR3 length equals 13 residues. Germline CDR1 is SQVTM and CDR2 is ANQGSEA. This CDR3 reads CSVEDGLNTEAFF. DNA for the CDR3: TGCAGCGTTGAAGACGGACTGAACACTGAAGCTTTCTTT.

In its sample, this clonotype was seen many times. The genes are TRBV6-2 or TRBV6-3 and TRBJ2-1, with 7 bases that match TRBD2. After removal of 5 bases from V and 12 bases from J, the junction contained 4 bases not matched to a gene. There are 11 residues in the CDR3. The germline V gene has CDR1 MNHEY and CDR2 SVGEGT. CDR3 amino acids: CASSKLATQFF. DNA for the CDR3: TGTGCCAGCAGTAAACTAGCGACGCAGTTCTTC.

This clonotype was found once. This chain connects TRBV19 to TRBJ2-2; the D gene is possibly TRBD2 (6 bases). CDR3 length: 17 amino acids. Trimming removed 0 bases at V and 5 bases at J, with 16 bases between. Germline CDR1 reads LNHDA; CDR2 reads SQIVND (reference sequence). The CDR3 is CASSIDHPGEGTGELFF. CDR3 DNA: TGTGCCAGTAGTATAGATCACCCGGGAGAGGGTACCGGGGAGCTGTTTTTT.

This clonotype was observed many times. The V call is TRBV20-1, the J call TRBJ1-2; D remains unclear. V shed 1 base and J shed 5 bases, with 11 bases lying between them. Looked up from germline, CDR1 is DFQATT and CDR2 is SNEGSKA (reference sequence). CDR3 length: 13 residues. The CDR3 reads CSARAIAGYGYTF. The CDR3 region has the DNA TGCAGTGCTAGAGCAATAGCTGGGTATGGCTACACCTTC.

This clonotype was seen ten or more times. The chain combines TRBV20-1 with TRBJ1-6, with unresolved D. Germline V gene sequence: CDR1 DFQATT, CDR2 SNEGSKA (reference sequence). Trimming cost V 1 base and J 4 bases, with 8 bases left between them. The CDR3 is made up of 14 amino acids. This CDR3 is CSARGAAYNSPLHF. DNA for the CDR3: TGCAGTGCTAGAGGGGCAGCTTATAATTCACCCCTCCACTTT.

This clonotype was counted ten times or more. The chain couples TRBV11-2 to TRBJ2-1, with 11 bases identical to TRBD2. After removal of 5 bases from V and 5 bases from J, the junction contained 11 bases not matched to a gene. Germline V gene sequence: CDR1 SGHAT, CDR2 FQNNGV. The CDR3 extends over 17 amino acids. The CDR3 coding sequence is TGTGCCAGCAGCCGGGGGTGGGGGACTAGCGGTCACAATGAGCAGTTCTTC. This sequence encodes CASSRGWGTSGHNEQFF.

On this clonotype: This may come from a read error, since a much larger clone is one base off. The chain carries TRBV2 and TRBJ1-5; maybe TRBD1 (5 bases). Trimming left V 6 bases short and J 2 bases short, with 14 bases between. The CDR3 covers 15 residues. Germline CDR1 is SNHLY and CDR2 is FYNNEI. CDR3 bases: TGTGCCAGCAGGGCGGTGAGGGGTGGCAATCAGCCCCAGCATTTT. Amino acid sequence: CASRAVRGGNQPQHF.

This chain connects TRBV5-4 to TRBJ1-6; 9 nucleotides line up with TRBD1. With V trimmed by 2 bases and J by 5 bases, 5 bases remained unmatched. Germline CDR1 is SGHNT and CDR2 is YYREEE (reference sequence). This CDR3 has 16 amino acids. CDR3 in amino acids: CASSFGGQGHNSPLHF. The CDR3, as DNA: TGTGCCAGCAGCTTTGGGGGACAGGGACATAATTCACCCCTCCACTTT.

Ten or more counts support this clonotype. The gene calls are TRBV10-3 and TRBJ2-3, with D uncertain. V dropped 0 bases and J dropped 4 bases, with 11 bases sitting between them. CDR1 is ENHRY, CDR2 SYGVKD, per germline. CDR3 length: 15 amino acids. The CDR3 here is CAISESNSIPDTQYF. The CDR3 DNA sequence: TGTGCCATCAGTGAGTCGAACAGCATTCCAGATACGCAGTATTTT.

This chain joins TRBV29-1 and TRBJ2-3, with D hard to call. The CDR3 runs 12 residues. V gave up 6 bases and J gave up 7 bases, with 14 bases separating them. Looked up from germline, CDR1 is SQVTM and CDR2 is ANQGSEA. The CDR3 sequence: CSVVVGDNTQYF. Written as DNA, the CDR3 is TGCAGCGTGGTTGTAGGTGATAATACGCAGTATTTT.

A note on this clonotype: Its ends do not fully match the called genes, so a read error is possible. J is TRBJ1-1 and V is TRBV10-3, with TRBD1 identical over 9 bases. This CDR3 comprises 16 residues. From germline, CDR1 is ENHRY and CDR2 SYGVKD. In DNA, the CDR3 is TGCACCATCGCTCCTGGGGACAGGGAGTATCTCACTGAAGCTTTCTTT. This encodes CTIAPGDREYLTEAFF.

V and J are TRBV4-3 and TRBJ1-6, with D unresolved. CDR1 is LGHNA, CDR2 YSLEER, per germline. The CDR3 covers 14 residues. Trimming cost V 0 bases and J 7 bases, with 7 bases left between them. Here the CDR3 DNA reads TGCGCCAGCAGCCAAGAGTTCCGCAATTCACCCCTCCACTTT. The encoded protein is CASSQEFRNSPLHF.

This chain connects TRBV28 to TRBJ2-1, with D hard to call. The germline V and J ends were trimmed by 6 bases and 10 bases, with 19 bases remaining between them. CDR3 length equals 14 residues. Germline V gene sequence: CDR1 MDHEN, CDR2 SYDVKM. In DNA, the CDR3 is TGTGCCAGCAGCCAAGAAGACCGGCAAAGGGAGCAGTTCTTC. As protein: CASSQEDRQREQFF.

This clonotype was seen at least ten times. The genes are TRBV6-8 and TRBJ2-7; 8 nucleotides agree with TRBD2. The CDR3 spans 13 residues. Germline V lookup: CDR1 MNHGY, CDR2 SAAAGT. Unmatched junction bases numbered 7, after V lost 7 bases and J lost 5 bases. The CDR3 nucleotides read TGTGCCAGCACCCTTAGCGGGAACCACGAGCAGTACTTC. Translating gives CASTLSGNHEQYF.

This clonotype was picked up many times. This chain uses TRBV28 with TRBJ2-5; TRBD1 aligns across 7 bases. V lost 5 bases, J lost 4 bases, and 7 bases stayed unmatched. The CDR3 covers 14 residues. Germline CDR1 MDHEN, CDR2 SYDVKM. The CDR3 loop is CASSKATGLETQYF. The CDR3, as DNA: TGTGCCAGCAGTAAAGCGACAGGGTTAGAGACCCAGTACTTC.

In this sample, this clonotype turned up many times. The CDR3: CAITGDLAGELFF. Written as DNA, the CDR3 is TGTGCCATCACAGGGGATCTTGCCGGGGAGCTGTTTTTT. The chain links TRBV10-3 to TRBJ2-2; TRBD1 is a possible D gene (6 bases). The germline V gene has CDR1 ENHRY and CDR2 SYGVKD. CDR3 length: 13 amino acids. The V end lost 7 bases, the J end lost 6 bases, and 12 bases lay between the germline ends.

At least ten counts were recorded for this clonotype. The DNA of the CDR3 is TGCAGTGCTAGAGATCGTCGGACCGCCGCCGGTTCACCCCTCCACTTT. Translation gives CSARDRRTAAGSPLHF. The chain uses TRBV20-1 and TRBJ1-6; D gene uncertain. V dropped 0 bases and J dropped 9 bases, with 18 bases sitting between them. The CDR3 spans 16 residues. Germline values: CDR1 DFQATT, CDR2 SNEGSKA (reference sequence).

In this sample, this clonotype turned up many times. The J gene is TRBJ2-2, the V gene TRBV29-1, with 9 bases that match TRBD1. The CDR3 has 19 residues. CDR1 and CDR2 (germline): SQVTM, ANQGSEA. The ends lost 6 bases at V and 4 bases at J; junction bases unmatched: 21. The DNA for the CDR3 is TGCAGCGTGCTCCCCTACCAGAATCCCGGGGACAGGGCCACCGGGGAGCTGTTTTTT. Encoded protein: CSVLPYQNPGDRATGELFF.

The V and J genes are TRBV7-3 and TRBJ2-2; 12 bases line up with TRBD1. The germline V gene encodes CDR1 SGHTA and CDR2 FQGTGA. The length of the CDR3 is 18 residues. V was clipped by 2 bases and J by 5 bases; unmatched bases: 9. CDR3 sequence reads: CASSLEGTGGAGTGELFF. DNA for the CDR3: TGTGCCAGCAGCTTAGAGGGGACAGGGGGCGCAGGAACCGGGGAGCTGTTTTTT.